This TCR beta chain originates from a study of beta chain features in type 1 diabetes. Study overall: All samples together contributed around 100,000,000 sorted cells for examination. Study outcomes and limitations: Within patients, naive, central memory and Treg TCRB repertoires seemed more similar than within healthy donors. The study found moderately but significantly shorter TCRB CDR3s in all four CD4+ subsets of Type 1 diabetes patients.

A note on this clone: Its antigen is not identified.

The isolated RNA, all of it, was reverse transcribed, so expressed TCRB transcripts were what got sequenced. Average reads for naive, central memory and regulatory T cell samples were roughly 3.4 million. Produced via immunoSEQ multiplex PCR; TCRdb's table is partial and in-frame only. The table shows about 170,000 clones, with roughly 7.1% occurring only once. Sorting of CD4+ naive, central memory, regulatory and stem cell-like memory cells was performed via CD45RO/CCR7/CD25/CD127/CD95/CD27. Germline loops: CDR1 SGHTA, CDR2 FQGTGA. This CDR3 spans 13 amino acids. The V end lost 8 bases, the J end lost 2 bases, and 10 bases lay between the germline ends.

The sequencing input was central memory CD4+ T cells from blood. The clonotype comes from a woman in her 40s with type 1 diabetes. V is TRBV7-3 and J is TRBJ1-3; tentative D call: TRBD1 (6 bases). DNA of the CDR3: TGTGCCAGCTCGACAGGACCTGGAAACACCATATATTTT. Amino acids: CASSTGPGNTIYF.